This section outlines one T cell receptor (beta chain) sequence together with its context. Its antigen is undetermined. One end of the junction varies from germline; a read error may be responsible. The record originates from a study of PD-1 blockade in classical Hodgkin lymphoma. Overall study results and limits: The origin of the repertoire differences remains undefined, with disease activity or prior therapy as possible causes. Newly diagnosed patients were reported to start with lower TCR diversity than healthy donors.

Sequencing was performed with immunoSEQ multiplex PCR; in TCRdb, only in-frame clones are kept and a portion is missing. The sample comprises about 32,000 clones, around 90% of which are singletons, and more than 0.95% rests with the top ten. As for time point: newly diagnosed, previously untreated cHL patient sample. Isolation of CD4+ T cells from thawed PBMCs was performed by magnetic negative selection. The authors used newly diagnosed, untreated classical Hodgkin lymphoma PBMCs as comparison. Germline values: CDR1 SSHAT, CDR2 FNYEAQ (reference sequence). This CDR3 region has 13 residues. The chain recombines TRBV7-7 with TRBJ2-2, with D perhaps matching TRBD2 (6 bases). Specimen: CD4+ T cells from blood. The source of this sequence is a human donor with classical Hodgkin lymphoma. The CDR3 DNA sequence: TGTGCTAGCAGCCCCGGGAGTGTCGGGGAGCTGTTTTTT. Translation gives CASSPGSVGELFF.